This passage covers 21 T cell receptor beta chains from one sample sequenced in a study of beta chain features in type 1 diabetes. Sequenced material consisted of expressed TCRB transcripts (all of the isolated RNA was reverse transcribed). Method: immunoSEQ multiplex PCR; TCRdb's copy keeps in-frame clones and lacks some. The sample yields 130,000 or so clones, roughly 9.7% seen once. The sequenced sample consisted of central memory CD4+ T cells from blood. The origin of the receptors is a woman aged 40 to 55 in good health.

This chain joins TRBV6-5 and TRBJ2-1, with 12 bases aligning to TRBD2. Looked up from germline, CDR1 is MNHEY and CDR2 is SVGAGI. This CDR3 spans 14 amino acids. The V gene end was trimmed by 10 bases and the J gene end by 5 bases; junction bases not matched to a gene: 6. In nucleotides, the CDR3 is TGTGCCATCCGTCTAGCGGGGGGGGACAATGAGCAGTTCTTC. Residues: CAIRLAGGDNEQFF.

CDR3 sequence (DNA): TGTGCCAGCAGCTTAGTGCGGGGACCCTCTCGGGGCTACACCTTC. Translating gives CASSLVRGPSRGYTF. The chain combines TRBV7-2 with TRBJ1-2, with a possible D match to TRBD1 (5 bases). The CDR3 spans 15 residues. V dropped 1 base and J dropped 8 bases, with 17 bases sitting between them. Germline V gene lookup returns CDR1 SGHTA and CDR2 FQGNSA. The whole variable domain, remainder taken from reference TRBV7-2 and TRBJ1-2, is GAGVSQSPSNKVTEKGKDVELRCDPISGHTALYWYRQSLGQGLEFLIYFQGNSAPDKSGLPSDRFSAERTGGSVSTLTIQRTQQEDSAVYLCASSLVRGPSRGYTFGSGTRLTVV.

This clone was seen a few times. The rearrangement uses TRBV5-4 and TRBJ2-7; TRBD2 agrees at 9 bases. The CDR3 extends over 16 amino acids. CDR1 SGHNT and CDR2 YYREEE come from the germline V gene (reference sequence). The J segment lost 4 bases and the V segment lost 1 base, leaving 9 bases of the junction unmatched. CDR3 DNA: TGTGCCAGCAGCTTGAGCGGCGGGGGGGCTAGGTACGAGCAGTACTTC. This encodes CASSLSGGGARYEQYF.

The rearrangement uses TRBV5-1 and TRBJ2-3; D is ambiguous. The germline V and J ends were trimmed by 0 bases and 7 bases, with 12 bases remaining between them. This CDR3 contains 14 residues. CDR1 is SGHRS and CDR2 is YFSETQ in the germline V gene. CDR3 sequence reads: CASSLVGAANTQYF. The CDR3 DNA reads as TGCGCCAGCAGCTTGGTTGGTGCGGCAAATACGCAGTATTTT.

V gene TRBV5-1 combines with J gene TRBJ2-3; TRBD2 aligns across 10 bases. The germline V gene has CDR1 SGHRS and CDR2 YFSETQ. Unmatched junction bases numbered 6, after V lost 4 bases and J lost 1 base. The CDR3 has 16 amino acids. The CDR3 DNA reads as TGCGCCAGCAGCCCGAGGAGCGGGGGGGGCACAGATACGCAGTATTTT. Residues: CASSPRSGGGTDTQYF.

The CDR3 loop reads CASSLVVGQGDGYTF. The CDR3 region has the DNA TGTGCCAGCAGCTTAGTCGTGGGACAGGGAGATGGCTACACCTTC. The V and J genes are TRBV7-8 and TRBJ1-2; the match to TRBD1 covers 9 bases. Germline V gives CDR1 SGHVS, CDR2 FQNEAQ. CDR3 size: 15 residues. V lost 1 base, J lost 6 bases, and 6 bases stayed unmatched.

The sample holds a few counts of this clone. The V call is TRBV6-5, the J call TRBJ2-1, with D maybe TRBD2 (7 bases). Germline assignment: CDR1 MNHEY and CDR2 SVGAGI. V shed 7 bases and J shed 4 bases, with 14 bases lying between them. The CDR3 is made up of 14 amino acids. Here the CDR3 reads CASKGGGLYNEQFF. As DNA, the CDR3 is TGTGCCAGCAAAGGGGGGGGCCTGTACAATGAGCAGTTCTTC.

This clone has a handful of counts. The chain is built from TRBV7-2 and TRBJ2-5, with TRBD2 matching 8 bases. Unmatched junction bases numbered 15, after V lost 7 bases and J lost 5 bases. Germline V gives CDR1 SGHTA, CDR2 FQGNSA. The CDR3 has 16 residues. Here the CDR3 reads CASTGGGTRTGETQYF. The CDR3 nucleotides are TGTGCCAGCACCGGAGGGGGGACTAGGACGGGGGAGACCCAGTACTTC.

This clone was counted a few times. In nucleotides, the CDR3 is TGTGCCAGCAGTGGGGTAGGGGGCAACACCGGGGAGCTGTTTTTT. This encodes CASSGVGGNTGELFF. This chain uses TRBV2 with TRBJ2-2; 7 nucleotides match TRBD1. Germline CDR1 and CDR2: SNHLY and FYNNEI. Germline trimming cut 4 bases from V and 2 bases from J; bases unmatched to any gene: 4. This CDR3 has 15 residues.

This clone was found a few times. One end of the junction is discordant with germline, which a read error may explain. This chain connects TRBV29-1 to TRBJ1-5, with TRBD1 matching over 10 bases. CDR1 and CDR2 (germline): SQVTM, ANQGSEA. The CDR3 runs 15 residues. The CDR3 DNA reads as TGCGGCGTGAATATTGGACAGGGGGGATCCTCGCCCCAGCATTTT. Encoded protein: CGVNIGQGGSSPQHF.

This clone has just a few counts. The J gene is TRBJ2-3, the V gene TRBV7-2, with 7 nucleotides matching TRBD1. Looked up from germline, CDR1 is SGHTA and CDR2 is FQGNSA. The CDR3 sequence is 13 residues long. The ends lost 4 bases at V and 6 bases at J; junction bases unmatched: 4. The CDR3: CASSYRGLDTQYF. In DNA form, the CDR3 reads TGTGCCAGCAGCTATAGGGGGCTTGATACGCAGTATTTT.

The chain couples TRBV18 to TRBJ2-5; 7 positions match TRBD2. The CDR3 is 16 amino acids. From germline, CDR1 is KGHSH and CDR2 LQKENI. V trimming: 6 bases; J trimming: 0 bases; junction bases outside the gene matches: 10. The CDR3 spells CASSVASGLYQETQYF. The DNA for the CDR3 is TGTGCCAGCTCTGTTGCTAGCGGCCTGTACCAAGAGACCCAGTACTTC.

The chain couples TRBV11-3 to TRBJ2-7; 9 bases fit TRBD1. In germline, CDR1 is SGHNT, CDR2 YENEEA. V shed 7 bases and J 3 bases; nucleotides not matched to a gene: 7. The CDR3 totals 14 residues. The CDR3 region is CASIFGTGIYEQYF. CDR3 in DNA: TGTGCCAGCATCTTTGGGACAGGGATCTACGAGCAGTACTTC.

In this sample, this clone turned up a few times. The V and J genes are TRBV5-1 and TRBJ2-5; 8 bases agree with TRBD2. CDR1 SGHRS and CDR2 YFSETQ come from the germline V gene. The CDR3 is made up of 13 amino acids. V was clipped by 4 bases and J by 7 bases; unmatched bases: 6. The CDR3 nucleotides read TGCGCCAGCAGCGACAGCGGGGGAGGGACCCAGTACTTC. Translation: CASSDSGGGTQYF.

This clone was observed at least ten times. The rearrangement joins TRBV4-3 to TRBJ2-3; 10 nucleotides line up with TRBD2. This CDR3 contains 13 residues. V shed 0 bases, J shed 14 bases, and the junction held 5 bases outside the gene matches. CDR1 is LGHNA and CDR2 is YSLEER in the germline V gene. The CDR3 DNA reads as TGCGCCAGCAGCCAAGATCTAGCGGGGGATGTGTATTTT. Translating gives CASSQDLAGDVYF.

Written as DNA, the CDR3 is TGTGCCAGCACGCTCAGCGGGGAACGGTCCTACGAGCAGTACTTC. The encoded protein is CASTLSGERSYEQYF. The gene calls are TRBV6-6 and TRBJ2-7; 7 bases map to TRBD2. The germline V gene has CDR1 MNHNY and CDR2 SVGAGI (reference sequence). The CDR3 extends over 15 amino acids. The J segment lost 1 base and the V segment lost 7 bases, leaving 10 bases of the junction unmatched.

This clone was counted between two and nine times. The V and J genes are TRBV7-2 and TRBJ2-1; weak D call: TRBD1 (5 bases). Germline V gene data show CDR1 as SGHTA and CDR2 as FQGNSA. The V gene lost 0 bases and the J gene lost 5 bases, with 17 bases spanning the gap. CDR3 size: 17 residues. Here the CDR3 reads CASSLAATATGHNEQFF. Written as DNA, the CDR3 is TGTGCCAGCAGCTTAGCCGCCACGGCCACAGGTCACAATGAGCAGTTCTTC.

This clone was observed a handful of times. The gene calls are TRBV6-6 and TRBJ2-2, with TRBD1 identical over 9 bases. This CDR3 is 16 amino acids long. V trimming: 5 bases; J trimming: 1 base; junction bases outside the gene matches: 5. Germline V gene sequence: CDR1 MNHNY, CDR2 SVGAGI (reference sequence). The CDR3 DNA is TGTGCCAGCAGTAGACAGGGGGTTTGGAACACCGGGGAGCTGTTTTTT. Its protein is CASSRQGVWNTGELFF.

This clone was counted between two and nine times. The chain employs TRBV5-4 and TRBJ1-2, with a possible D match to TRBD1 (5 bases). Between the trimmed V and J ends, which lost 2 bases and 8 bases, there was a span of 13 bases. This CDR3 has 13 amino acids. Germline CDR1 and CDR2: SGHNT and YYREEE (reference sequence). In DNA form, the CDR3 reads TGTGCCAGCAGCTTCGGGGGGGACCTCGGCTACACCTTC. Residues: CASSFGGDLGYTF.

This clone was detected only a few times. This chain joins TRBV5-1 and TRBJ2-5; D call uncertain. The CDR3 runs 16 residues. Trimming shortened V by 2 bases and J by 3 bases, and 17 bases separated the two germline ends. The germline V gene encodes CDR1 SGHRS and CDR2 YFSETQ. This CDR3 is CASSFSVQTNEETQYF. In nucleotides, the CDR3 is TGCGCCAGCAGCTTCAGTGTACAAACCAACGAAGAGACCCAGTACTTC. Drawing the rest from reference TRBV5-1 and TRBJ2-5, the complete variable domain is KAGVTQTPRYLIKTRGQQVTLSCSPISGHRSVSWYQQTPGQGLQFLFEYFSETQRNKGNFPGRFSGRQFSNSRSEMNVSTLELGDSALYLCASSFSVQTNEETQYFGPGTRLLVL.

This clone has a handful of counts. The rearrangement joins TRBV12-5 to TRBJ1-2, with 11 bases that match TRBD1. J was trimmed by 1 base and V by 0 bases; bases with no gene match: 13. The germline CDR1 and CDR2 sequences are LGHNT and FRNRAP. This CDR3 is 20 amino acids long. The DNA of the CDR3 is TGTGCTAGTGGTTTGGTACAGTTCGGGACAGGGGGGGCGATTAACTATGGCTACACCTTC. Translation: CASGLVQFGTGGAINYGYTF. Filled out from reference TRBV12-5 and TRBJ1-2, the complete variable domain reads DARVTQTPRHKVTEMGQEVTMRCQPILGHNTVFWYRQTMMQGLELLAYFRNRAPLDDSGMPKDRFSAEMPDATLATLKIQPSEPRDSAVYFCASGLVQFGTGGAINYGYTFGSGTRLTVV.